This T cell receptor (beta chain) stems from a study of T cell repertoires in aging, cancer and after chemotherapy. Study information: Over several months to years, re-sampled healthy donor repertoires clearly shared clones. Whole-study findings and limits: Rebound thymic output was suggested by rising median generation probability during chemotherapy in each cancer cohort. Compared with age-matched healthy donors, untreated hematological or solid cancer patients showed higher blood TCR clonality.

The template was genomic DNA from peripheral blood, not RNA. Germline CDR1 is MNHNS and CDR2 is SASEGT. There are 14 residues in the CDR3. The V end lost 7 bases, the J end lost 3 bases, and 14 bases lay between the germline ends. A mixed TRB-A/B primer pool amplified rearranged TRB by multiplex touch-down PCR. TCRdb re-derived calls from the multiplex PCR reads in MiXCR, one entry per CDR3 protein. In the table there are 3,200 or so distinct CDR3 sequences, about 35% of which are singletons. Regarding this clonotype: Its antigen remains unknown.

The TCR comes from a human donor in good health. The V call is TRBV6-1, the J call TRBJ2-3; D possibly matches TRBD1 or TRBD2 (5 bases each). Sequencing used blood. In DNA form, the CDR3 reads TGTGCCAGCAAAGGGACCCTCGGGACAGATACGCAGTATTTT. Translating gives CASKGTLGTDTQYF.